The 8 T cell receptor beta chains given below trace back to one sample, sequenced in a study of regulatory T cells in long-lasting Graves disease. Described time point: newly diagnosed GD, antithyroid drugs for less than 3 months. Following extraction of RNA from PBMCs, that RNA was used to make the TCR library. Sequencing libraries for TCR beta were prepared with iRepertoire HTBI primers and Arm-PCR of CDR3 regions. Using its own MiXCR run on the multiplex PCR reads, TCRdb lists one record per CDR3 protein. Of 400,000 to 500,000 distinct CDR3 sequences in the sample, 14% are singletons; the top ten hold more than 15%. This same sample was also taken into another study, of T cells in Graves' hyperthyroidism and ophthalmopathy.

Here the sequenced sample was peripheral blood mononuclear cells (PBMCs), taken at new diagnosis, from a patient treated with antithyroid drugs. These receptors all come from a woman aged 50 to 60 with Graves disease.

The rearrangement uses TRBV6-1 and TRBJ2-1; 12 bases map to TRBD2. CDR1 and CDR2 (germline): MNHNS, SASEGT. CDR3 length: 15 residues. With V trimmed by 4 bases and J by 3 bases, 1 base remained unmatched. CDR3 coding DNA: TGTGCCAGCAGTGGACTAGCGGGAGTCTACAATGAGCAGTTCTTC. Amino acids: CASSGLAGVYNEQFF.

This clonotype was counted ten times or more. The chain couples TRBV29-1 to TRBJ1-1, with D perhaps matching TRBD1 (5 bases). Trimming removed 7 bases from V and 6 bases from J, with 15 bases in between. The CDR3 is 12 residues long. Germline CDR1 is SQVTM and CDR2 is ANQGSEA. Here the CDR3 DNA reads TGCAGCGCTCCGGGACCTGGGCCTGAAGCTTTCTTT. It yields the protein CSAPGPGPEAFF. The full variable domain, completed using reference TRBV29-1 and TRBJ1-1, is SAVISQKPSRDICQRGTSLTIQCQVDSQVTMMFWYRQQPGQSLTLIATANQGSEATYESGFVIDKFPISRPNLTFSTLTVSNMSPEDSSIYLCSAPGPGPEAFFGQGTRLTVV.

This clonotype was observed a handful of times. CDR3 residues: CASSQVRNTEAFF. The DNA for the CDR3 is TGTGCCAGCAGCCAAGTAAGGAACACTGAAGCTTTCTTT. This chain links TRBV3-1 with TRBJ1-1; D uncertain. Germline V gives CDR1 LGHDT, CDR2 YNNKEL (reference sequence). The germline V and J ends were trimmed by 1 base and 1 base, with 4 bases remaining between them. The length of the CDR3 is 13 residues.

Ten or more counts support this clonotype. The CDR3, as DNA: TGTGCCAGCAGGGTAACGAGCTCCTACGAGCAGTACTTC. This gives the protein CASRVTSSYEQYF. The V and J genes are TRBV28 and TRBJ2-7, with no clear D. The length of the CDR3 is 13 residues. CDR1 is MDHEN, CDR2 SYDVKM, per germline. V lost 6 bases to trimming and J lost 0 bases, with 9 bases between them.

This clonotype showed up just a few times. V is TRBV6-2 or TRBV6-3 and J is TRBJ2-7; 7 bases match TRBD2. The germline V gene encodes CDR1 MNHEY and CDR2 SVGEGT. The CDR3 extends over 15 amino acids. The ends lost 5 bases at V and 5 bases at J; junction bases unmatched: 12. CDR3 in amino acids: CASSERVAGRNEQYF. The DNA for the CDR3 is TGTGCCAGCAGTGAAAGGGTAGCGGGTAGGAACGAGCAGTACTTC.

The table lists this clonotype with a few counts. The V call is TRBV24-1, the J call TRBJ1-2; 7 bases align to TRBD1. Germline CDR1 KGHDR, CDR2 SFDVKD. Trimming removed 9 bases from V and 9 bases from J; junction bases left unmatched: 9. There are 12 residues in the CDR3. CDR3 sequence (DNA): TGTGCCACCGGACAGGCCGATGGGAGCTACACCTTC. It is translated as CATGQADGSYTF.

J is TRBJ1-5 and V is TRBV2, with 8 bases lining up with TRBD1. CDR3 length: 16 amino acids. The trim removed 2 bases at V and 4 bases at J, leaving 7 bases unmatched. Germline V gives CDR1 SNHLY, CDR2 FYNNEI. This chain's CDR3 is CASSEFRTGLNQPQHF. Here the CDR3 DNA reads TGTGCCAGCAGTGAATTCCGGACAGGGCTTAATCAGCCCCAGCATTTT.

This clonotype was seen a handful of times. Given a much more abundant clone one base away, this may be a read error. The rearrangement uses TRBV28 and TRBJ1-2, with D maybe TRBD1 (5 bases). The germline gives CDR1 MDHEN, CDR2 SYDVKM. The V gene lost 5 bases and the J gene lost 1 base, with 14 bases spanning the gap. The CDR3 extends over 15 amino acids. CDR3 in amino acids: CASSPGAGFNYGYTF. The CDR3 DNA sequence: TGTGCCAGCAGTCCCGGGGCAGGCTTTAACTATGGCTACACCTTC.